Listed here is a single T cell receptor beta chain. These data are taken from a study of blood T cell repertoires in COVID-19. Whole-study context: From the United States, Italy and Spain came samples of acute and convalescent COVID-19. From T cells, B-cell-depleted T cells, or PBMCs came the material, which was cDNA or gDNA.

The CDR3 extends over 17 amino acids. V was clipped by 2 bases and J by 6 bases; unmatched bases: 10. Looked up from germline, CDR1 is SGHTA and CDR2 is FQGTGA. Original methodology: Reference gene primers were amplified, and this amplification served to estimate nucleated cell counts. The method was immunoSEQ multiplex PCR; TCRdb's version includes in-frame clones alone and lacks a portion of them. V and J calls and clone size follow that table, whereas D and trimming were derived from the DNA. The sample shows roughly 420,000 clones, around nine tenths of them seen only once. Researchers sorted participants into cohorts using their self-reported clinical history.

The sequence was obtained from a woman in her twenties or thirties with acute COVID-19. Sequencing was carried out using PBMCs or T cells enriched from blood (not recorded which). The chain employs TRBV7-3 and TRBJ1-1, with 12 nucleotides matching TRBD1. The CDR3 loop reads CASSLLPSGQGAAEAFF. CDR3 nucleotide sequence: TGTGCCAGCAGCTTATTGCCCTCGGGACAGGGGGCGGCTGAAGCTTTCTTT.